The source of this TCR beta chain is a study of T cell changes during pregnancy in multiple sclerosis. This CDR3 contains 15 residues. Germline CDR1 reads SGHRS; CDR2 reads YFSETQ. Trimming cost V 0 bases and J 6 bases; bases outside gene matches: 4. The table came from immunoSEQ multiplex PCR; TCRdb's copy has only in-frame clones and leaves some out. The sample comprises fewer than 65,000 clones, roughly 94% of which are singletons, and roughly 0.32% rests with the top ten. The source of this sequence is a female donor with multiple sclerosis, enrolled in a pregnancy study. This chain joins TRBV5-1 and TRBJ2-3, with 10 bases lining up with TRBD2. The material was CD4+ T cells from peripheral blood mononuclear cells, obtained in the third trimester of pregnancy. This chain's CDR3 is CASSLESSGGDTQYF. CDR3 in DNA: TGCGCCAGCAGCTTGGAGTCTAGCGGGGGCGATACGCAGTATTTT.